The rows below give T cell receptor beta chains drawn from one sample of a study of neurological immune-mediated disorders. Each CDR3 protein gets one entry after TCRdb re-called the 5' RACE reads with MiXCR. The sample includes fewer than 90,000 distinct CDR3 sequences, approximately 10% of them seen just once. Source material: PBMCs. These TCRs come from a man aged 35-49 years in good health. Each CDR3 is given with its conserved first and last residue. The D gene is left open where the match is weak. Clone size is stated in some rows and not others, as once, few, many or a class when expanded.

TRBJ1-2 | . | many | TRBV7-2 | TGTGCCAGCAGCTTAGAATGGCAGGGCAATGGCTACACCTTC | CASSLEWQGNGYTF
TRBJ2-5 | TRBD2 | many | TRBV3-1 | TGTGCCAGCACCGAGTCCCCTTTTGGCGGGGGGATCCAAGAGACCCAGTACTTC | CASTESPFGGGIQETQYF
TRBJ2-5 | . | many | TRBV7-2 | TGTGCCAGCAGCCCCCAAGAGACCCAGTACTTC | CASSPQETQYF
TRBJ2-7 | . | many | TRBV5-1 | TGCGCCAGCAGCTATAGTGGGGACTACGAGCAGTACTTC | CASSYSGDYEQYF
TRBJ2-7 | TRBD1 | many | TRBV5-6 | TGTGCCAGCAGCATGACAGGGGAGACGGGGGAGCAGTACTTC | CASSMTGETGEQYF
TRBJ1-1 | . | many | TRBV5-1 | TGCGCCAGCAGCTTGTTGGCGGAATCTGAAGCTTTCTTT | CASSLLAESEAFF
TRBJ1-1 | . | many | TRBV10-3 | TGTGCCATCAGTGAGTCCGACAGACCGAACACTGAAGCTTTCTTT | CAISESDRPNTEAFF
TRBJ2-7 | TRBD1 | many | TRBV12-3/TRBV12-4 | TGTGCCAGCAGTTTAGTAGGCTGGACAGGTTTGAACGAGCAGTACTTC | CASSLVGWTGLNEQYF
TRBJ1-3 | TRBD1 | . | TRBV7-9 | TGTGCCAGCAGCCGGGACAGCCTCTCTGGAAACACCATATATTTT | CASSRDSLSGNTIYF
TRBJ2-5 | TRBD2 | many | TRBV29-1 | TGCAGCGTTGAGACTAGCCTGGGGGGGACCCAGTACTTC | CSVETSLGGTQYF
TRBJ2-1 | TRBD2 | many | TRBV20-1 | TGCAGTGGCAAACCCGGGACTAGCGGGAGAGATGAGCAGTTCTTC | CSGKPGTSGRDEQFF
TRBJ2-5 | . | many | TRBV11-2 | TGTGCCAGCAGCTACGGAGCGGGAGAGACCCAGTACTTC | CASSYGAGETQYF
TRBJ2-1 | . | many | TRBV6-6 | TGTGCCAGCAGCCCCCCTTACTCCTACAATGAGCAGTTCTTC | CASSPPYSYNEQFF
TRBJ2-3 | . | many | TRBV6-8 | TGTGCCAGCCCCAGCACAGATACGCAGTATTTT | CASPSTDTQYF
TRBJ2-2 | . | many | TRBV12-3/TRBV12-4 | TGTGCCAGCAGTCTGACGGCGAGAACCGGGGAGCTGTTTTTT | CASSLTARTGELFF
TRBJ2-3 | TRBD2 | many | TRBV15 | TGTGCCACCAGCAGAGAGGCGGGGGGTCGCACAGATACGCAGTATTTT | CATSREAGGRTDTQYF
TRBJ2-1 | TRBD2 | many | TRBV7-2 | TGTGCCAGCAGCTTAGATTTAGCGGGGGGTCCCTACAATGAGCAGTTCTTC | CASSLDLAGGPYNEQFF
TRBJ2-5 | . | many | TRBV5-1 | TGCGCCAGCAGCTTGGCCGGTGCAGGTTTTGAGACCCAGTACTTC | CASSLAGAGFETQYF
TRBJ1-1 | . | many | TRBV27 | TGTGCCAGCAGCAAATCCAAGGCCACTGAAGCTTTCTTT | CASSKSKATEAFF
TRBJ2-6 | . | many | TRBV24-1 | TGTGCCACCAGTGACCCCGGACAGAGCGTCCTGACTTTC | CATSDPGQSVLTF
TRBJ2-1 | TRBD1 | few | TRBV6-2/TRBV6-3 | TGTGCCAGCATAAAGGGGGCAGCCTACAATGAGCAGTTCTTC | CASIKGAAYNEQFF
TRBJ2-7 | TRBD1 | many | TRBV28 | TGTGCCAGCAGCCCAGCCCTACAGGGGACGTTACACGAGCAGTACTTC | CASSPALQGTLHEQYF
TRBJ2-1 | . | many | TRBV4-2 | TGTGCCAGCAGCCAAGATGGAGATGAGCAGTTCTTC | CASSQDGDEQFF
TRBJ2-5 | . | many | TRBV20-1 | TGCAGTGCTTTTGACATCCAAGAGACCCAGTACTTC | CSAFDIQETQYF
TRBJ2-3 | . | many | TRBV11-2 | TGTGCCAGCAGCTTAGTCGTAGGGGGTGTCTCAGATACGCAGTATTTT | CASSLVVGGVSDTQYF
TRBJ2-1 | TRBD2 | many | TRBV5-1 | TGCGCCAGCAGCACGGGACTAGCGGTCTACAATGAGCAGTTCTTC | CASSTGLAVYNEQFF
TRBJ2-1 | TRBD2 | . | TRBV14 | TGTGCCAGCAGCGACGGGAGGAATGAGCAGTTCTTC | CASSDGRNEQFF
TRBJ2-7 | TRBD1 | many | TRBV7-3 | TGTGCCAGCAGCGTAGCCCCCGGGACAGCTTACGAGCAGTACTTC | CASSVAPGTAYEQYF
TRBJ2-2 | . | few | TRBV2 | TGTGCCAGCAGTGACATCTCGAACACCGGGGAGCTGTTTTTT | CASSDISNTGELFF
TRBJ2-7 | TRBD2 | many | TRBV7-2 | TGTGCCAGCAGCGCGGGACTAGCGGGGGGGCTCGAGCAGTACTTC | CASSAGLAGGLEQYF
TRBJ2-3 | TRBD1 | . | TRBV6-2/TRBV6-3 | TGTGCCAGCAGTCATCCGGGACAGGGAACAGATACGCAGTATTTT | CASSHPGQGTDTQYF
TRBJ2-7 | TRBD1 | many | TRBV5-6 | TGTGCCAGCAGCTCCGGGACAGGGCTTTACGAGCAGTACTTC | CASSSGTGLYEQYF
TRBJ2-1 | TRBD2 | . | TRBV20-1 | TGCAGTGCCGCGCCACTAGCGGGGATCAATGAGCAGTTCTTC | CSAAPLAGINEQFF
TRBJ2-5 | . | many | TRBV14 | TGTGCCAGCAGCCAAGGGGGTCGCGGATTCCAAGAGACCCAGTACTTC | CASSQGGRGFQETQYF
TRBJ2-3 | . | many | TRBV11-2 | TGTGCCAGCAGTACTCACCGCGGCCTCGATACGCAGTATTTT | CASSTHRGLDTQYF
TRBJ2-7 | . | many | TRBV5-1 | TGCGCCAGCAGCTTTGGACCCCCTGCGTACTACGAGCAGTACTTC | CASSFGPPAYYEQYF
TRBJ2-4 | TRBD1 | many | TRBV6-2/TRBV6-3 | TGTGCCAGCACCCAAAAGGGGGCGAGGAACATTCAGTACTTC | CASTQKGARNIQYF
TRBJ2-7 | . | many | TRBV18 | TGTGCCAGCTCACCTGGGAGGTGGGGGTACGAGCAGTACTTC | CASSPGRWGYEQYF
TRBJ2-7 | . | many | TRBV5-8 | TGTGCCAGCAGCCAATATCCACGGAGGAAGCAGTACTTC | CASSQYPRRKQYF
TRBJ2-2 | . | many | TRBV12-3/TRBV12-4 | TGTGCCAGCAGTCCCCGGGGCGGGGCGAACACCGGGGAGCTGTTTTTT | CASSPRGGANTGELFF
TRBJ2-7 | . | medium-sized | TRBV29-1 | TGCAGCGCCACCAACCCACTGGGGCGCTCCTACGAGCAGTACTTC | CSATNPLGRSYEQYF
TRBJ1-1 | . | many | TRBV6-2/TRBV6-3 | TGTGCCAGCAGTTACGGAGGTGCTGCTTTCTTT | CASSYGGAAFF
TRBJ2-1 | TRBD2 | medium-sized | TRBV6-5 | TGTGCCAGCAGTTCTAGCGGGGTTTACAATGAGCAGTTCTTC | CASSSSGVYNEQFF
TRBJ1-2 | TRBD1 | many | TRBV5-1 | TGCGCCAGCAGCTTGGCCGTGACAGGGACAAATGGCTACACCTTC | CASSLAVTGTNGYTF
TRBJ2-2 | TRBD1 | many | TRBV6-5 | TGTGCCAGCAGTTACGGGACAGGGGAGATCGGGGAGCTGTTTTTT | CASSYGTGEIGELFF
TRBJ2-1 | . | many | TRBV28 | TGTGCCAGCACCTTGCCCGGGAATGAGCAGTTCTTC | CASTLPGNEQFF
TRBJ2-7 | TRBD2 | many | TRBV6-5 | TGTGCCAGCAGTTACTCTGGACTAGCGGGATACGAGCAGTACTTC | CASSYSGLAGYEQYF
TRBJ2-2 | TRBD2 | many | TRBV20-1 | TGCAGTGCTAGAGAGGGAGCGGGAGCTACCGGGGAGCTGTTTTTT | CSAREGAGATGELFF
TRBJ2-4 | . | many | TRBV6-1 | TGTGCCAGCGGAGGGCTGGCCAAAAACATTCAGTACTTC | CASGGLAKNIQYF
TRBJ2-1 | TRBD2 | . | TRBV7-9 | TGTGCCAGCAGATTAGGAGTGCGGGGGAGCTCCTACAATGAGCAGTTCTTC | CASRLGVRGSSYNEQFF
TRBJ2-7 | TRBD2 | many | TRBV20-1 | TGCAGTGCTAGAGCAGGCGGGGGGACCTACGAGCAGTACTTC | CSARAGGGTYEQYF
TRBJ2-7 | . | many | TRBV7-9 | TGTGCCAGCAGCCAAGGGAGGCCCGAGCAGTACTTC | CASSQGRPEQYF
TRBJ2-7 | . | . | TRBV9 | TGTGCCAGCAGCGTAGAGGACAACTACGAGCAGTACTTC | CASSVEDNYEQYF
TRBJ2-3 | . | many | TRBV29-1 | TGCAGCGTGTCCGGGACGATCACAGATACGCAGTATTTT | CSVSGTITDTQYF